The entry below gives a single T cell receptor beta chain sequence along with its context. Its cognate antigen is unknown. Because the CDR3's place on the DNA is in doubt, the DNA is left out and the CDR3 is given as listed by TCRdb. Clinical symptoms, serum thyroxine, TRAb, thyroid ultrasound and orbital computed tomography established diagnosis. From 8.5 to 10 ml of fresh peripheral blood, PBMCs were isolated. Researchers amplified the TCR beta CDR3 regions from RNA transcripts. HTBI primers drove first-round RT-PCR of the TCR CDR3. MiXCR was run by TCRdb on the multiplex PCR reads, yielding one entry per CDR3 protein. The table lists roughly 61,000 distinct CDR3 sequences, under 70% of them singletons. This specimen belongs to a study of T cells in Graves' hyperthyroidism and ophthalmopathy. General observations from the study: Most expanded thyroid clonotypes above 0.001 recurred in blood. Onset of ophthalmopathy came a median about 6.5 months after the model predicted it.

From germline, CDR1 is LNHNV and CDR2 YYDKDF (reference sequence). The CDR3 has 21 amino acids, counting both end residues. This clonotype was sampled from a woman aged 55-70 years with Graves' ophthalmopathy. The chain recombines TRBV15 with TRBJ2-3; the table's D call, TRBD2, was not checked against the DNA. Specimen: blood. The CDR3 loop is CATSIYLCSVVDRGGRDTQYF.